A selection of T cell receptor beta chains follows, all from one sample in a study of blood T cell repertoires in COVID-19. TCRdb's copy holds only in-frame clones and misses some; the assay was immunoSEQ multiplex PCR. In the table there are more than 150,000 clones, roughly nine tenths of which are singletons. Sequenced input: PBMCs or T cells enriched from blood (not recorded which). These receptors all come from a woman aged 25 to 45 who had recovered from COVID-19. Both conserved end residues are part of each CDR3. The order of the fields is CDR3 length, J gene, clone size, V gene, D gene, CDR3 DNA, CDR3 protein. D genes are given only for firm matches. Rows give clone size only sometimes, using once, few, many, or a class for an expanded clone.

length: 12; J: TRBJ2-1; size: once; V: TRBV24-1; D: .; DNA: TGTGCCACCTCCGGGGTTTACAATGAGCAGTTCTTC; CDR3: CATSGVYNEQFF
length: 14; J: TRBJ1-6; size: .; V: TRBV24-1; D: TRBD1; DNA: TGTGCCACCAGTCCGGGACAGGGAGATTCACCCCTCCACTTT; CDR3: CATSPGQGDSPLHF
length: 12; J: TRBJ1-4; size: .; V: TRBV30; D: .; DNA: TGTGCCTGTGACAGGAGAGGAGAAAAACTGTTTTTT; CDR3: CACDRRGEKLFF
length: 18; J: TRBJ2-2; size: .; V: TRBV18; D: TRBD2; DNA: TGTGCCAGCTCACCCTACGACCAAGCGGGAGGAGCCCCCGGGGAGCTGTTTTTT; CDR3: CASSPYDQAGGAPGELFF
length: 14; J: TRBJ2-3; size: .; V: TRBV5-6; D: .; DNA: TGTGCCAGCAGCCAGATTACGTCGCTGGATACGCAGTATTTT; CDR3: CASSQITSLDTQYF
length: 15; J: TRBJ1-2; size: .; V: TRBV11-3; D: .; DNA: TGTGCCAGCAGCTTAAGGACACCCGCTAACTATGGCTACACCTTC; CDR3: CASSLRTPANYGYTF
length: 15; J: TRBJ2-3; size: .; V: TRBV4-3; D: .; DNA: TGCGCCAGCAGCCAACAGGCCCTCGGGGCAGATACGCAGTATTTT; CDR3: CASSQQALGADTQYF
length: 15; J: TRBJ1-2; size: .; V: TRBV5-1; D: .; DNA: TGCGCCAGCAGCTTGGAGGACGGGACATCCTATGGCTACACCTTC; CDR3: CASSLEDGTSYGYTF
length: 16; J: TRBJ1-1; size: .; V: TRBV3-1/TRBV3-2; D: TRBD1; DNA: TGTGCCAGCAGCCAAGGAACAGGGGGGGAGAACACTGAAGCTTTCTTT; CDR3: CASSQGTGGENTEAFF
length: 15; J: TRBJ2-1; size: .; V: TRBV4-2; D: .; DNA: TGTGCCAGCAGCCAAGACTGGAGGAGCCCCAATGAGCAGTTCTTC; CDR3: CASSQDWRSPNEQFF
length: 15; J: TRBJ1-1; size: .; V: TRBV30; D: .; DNA: TGTGCCTGGAGTGTTGGGGCAGAAGGGGACACTGAAGCTTTCTTT; CDR3: CAWSVGAEGDTEAFF
length: 14; J: TRBJ1-2; size: .; V: TRBV6-5; D: .; DNA: TGTGCCAGCAGTAACCGGGAAAGCATCTATGGCTACACCTTC; CDR3: CASSNRESIYGYTF
length: 15; J: TRBJ1-1; size: .; V: TRBV27; D: .; DNA: TGTGCCAGCAGGGGTTTAGTGACAAGGAACACTGAAGCTTTCTTT; CDR3: CASRGLVTRNTEAFF
length: 20; J: TRBJ2-7; size: .; V: TRBV10-3; D: .; DNA: TGTGCCATCAGTGCCGACGAATCTACAGGGCTGGGGTTCAGCTCCTACGAGCAGTACTTC; CDR3: CAISADESTGLGFSSYEQYF
length: 14; J: TRBJ1-4; size: .; V: TRBV14; D: TRBD1; DNA: TGTGCCAGCAGCTTGGACAGGGGGGGAGAAAAACTGTTTTTT; CDR3: CASSLDRGGEKLFF
length: 13; J: TRBJ2-7; size: few; V: TRBV19; D: TRBD1; DNA: TGTGCCAGTAAAGGGACAGGGACCCACGAGCAGTACTTC; CDR3: CASKGTGTHEQYF
length: 19; J: TRBJ2-7; size: .; V: TRBV28; D: TRBD2; DNA: TGTGCCAGCAGTTTACTTCCCCTAGGGACTAGCGGGAGTTCGTACGAGCAGTACTTC; CDR3: CASSLLPLGTSGSSYEQYF
length: 13; J: TRBJ1-2; size: .; V: TRBV18; D: .; DNA: TGTGCCAGCTCACCTCTCGGGGTTGAGGGCTACACCTTC; CDR3: CASSPLGVEGYTF
length: 13; J: TRBJ2-1; size: .; V: TRBV7-3; D: .; DNA: TGTGCCAGCAGCCCCGAGGTCTACAATGAGCAGTTCTTC; CDR3: CASSPEVYNEQFF
length: 16; J: TRBJ2-1; size: .; V: TRBV6-2/TRBV6-3; D: .; DNA: TGTGCCAGCAGTTACGGGACAATCGTTTCCTACAATGAGCAGTTCTTC; CDR3: CASSYGTIVSYNEQFF
length: 15; J: TRBJ2-1; size: .; V: TRBV7-3; D: .; DNA: TGTGCCAGCAGCCCGGCACAGGCTTCCTACAATGAGCAGTTCTTC; CDR3: CASSPAQASYNEQFF
length: 15; J: TRBJ2-1; size: .; V: TRBV30; D: TRBD2; DNA: TGTGCCACCGGGGCTAGCGGGGCCCTATACAATGAGCAGTTCTTC; CDR3: CATGASGALYNEQFF
length: 16; J: TRBJ1-1; size: .; V: TRBV5-1; D: .; DNA: TGCGCCAGCAGCTTGGATGGCCGCCCGGGGGGAACTGAAGCTTTCTTT; CDR3: CASSLDGRPGGTEAFF
length: 12; J: TRBJ1-1; size: .; V: TRBV7-9; D: .; DNA: TGTGCCAGCACCCTTCCCGGCAGGGGCGCTTTCTTT; CDR3: CASTLPGRGAFF
length: 11; J: TRBJ1-2; size: .; V: TRBV28; D: TRBD1; DNA: TGTGCCAGCAGGACAGGGTTAGGCTACACCTTC; CDR3: CASRTGLGYTF
length: 16; J: TRBJ1-1; size: .; V: TRBV25-1; D: TRBD1; DNA: TGTGCCAGCAGTGAATTAAGGGGAACAGGGGGCACTGAAGCTTTCTTT; CDR3: CASSELRGTGGTEAFF
length: 14; J: TRBJ2-5; size: .; V: TRBV7-6; D: .; DNA: TGTGCCAGCAGCCCGAGGACTCCTGGGGAGACCCAGTACTTC; CDR3: CASSPRTPGETQYF
length: 15; J: TRBJ2-1; size: .; V: TRBV24-1; D: .; DNA: TGTGCCACCAGTGATGGTTCTGCGTCCTACAATGAGCAGTTCTTC; CDR3: CATSDGSASYNEQFF
length: 14; J: TRBJ2-1; size: .; V: TRBV19; D: .; DNA: TGTGCCAGTAGTCAAGGACAGTCTTACAATGAGCAGTTCTTC; CDR3: CASSQGQSYNEQFF